Here is one T cell receptor (beta chain) with its context. Its antigen remains unidentified. This sample is part of a study of cytomegalovirus exposure and HLA in healthy donors. This CDR3 comprises 13 residues. Trimming took 4 bases from V and 9 from J; bases not matched to a gene: 1. Germline CDR1 SGHTA, CDR2 FQGNSA. General study findings and limits: Among TCR beta chains, those listed as cytomegalovirus-associated numbered around 160. Through in vitro validation, three CMV-associated chains were shown to be specific for CMV antigens.

Sequencing used immunoSEQ multiplex PCR; TCRdb keeps in-frame clones, though not all of them. This table has about 130,000 clones, almost 90% appearing once. This receptor was obtained from a man under 40 in good health and CMV-seronegative. V is TRBV7-2 and J is TRBJ1-6, with 9 bases that match TRBD1. The source material was PBMCs. CDR3 residues: CASSSDRGSPLHF. The CDR3 DNA follows: TGTGCCAGCAGCTCGGACAGGGGTTCACCCCTCCACTTT.